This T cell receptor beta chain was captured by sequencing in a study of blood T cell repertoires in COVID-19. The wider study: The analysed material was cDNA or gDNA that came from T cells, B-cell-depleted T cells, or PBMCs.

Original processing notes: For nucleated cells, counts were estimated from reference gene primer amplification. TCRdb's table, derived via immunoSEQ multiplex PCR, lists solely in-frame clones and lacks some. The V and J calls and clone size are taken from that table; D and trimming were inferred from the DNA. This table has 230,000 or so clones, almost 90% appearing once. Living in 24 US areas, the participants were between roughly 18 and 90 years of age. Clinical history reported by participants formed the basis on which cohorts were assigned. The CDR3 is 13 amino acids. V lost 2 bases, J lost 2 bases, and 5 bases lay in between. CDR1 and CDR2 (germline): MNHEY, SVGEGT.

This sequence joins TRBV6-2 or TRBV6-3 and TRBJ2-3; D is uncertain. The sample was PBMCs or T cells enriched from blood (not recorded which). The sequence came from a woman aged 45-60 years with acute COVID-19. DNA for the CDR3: TGTGCCAGCAGTTACACAACCACAGATACGCAGTATTTT. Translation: CASSYTTTDTQYF.